The TCR beta chain under discussion was sequenced for a study of vaccination effects on CD4 cells after COVID-19. The trim removed 4 bases at V and 6 bases at J, leaving 7 bases unmatched. This CDR3 comprises 14 residues. Per the germline V gene, CDR1 is SGHTA and CDR2 is FQGTGA. Method: immunoSEQ multiplex PCR; TCRdb's copy keeps in-frame clones and lacks some. The table has about 71,000 clones, roughly three quarters seen once. Study-wide results and limits: The study got few convalescent patients and did not collect any early post-infection timepoints.

Peptide-pool stimulation followed by sequencing identified expanded antigen-specific CD4+ clonotypes in the ViraFEST assay. The culture ran for around 10 days before CD4+ T cells were isolated. Among the vaccine recipients, none had a prior SARS-CoV-2 infection, and nucleocapsid antibodies were negative. In the cultures, half the medium was exchanged for IL-2 medium on days 3 and 7. In the case of this clone: Antigen: not known.

The origin of this receptor is a human donor who received a COVID-19 vaccine. The rearrangement links TRBV7-3 to TRBJ2-3; 7 positions agree with TRBD2. The specimen comprised CD4+ T cells from PBMCs cultured with HCoV-OC43 spike peptides, sampled before COVID-19 vaccination. As to subset: HCoV-OC43 spike overlapping peptide pool stimulation. As DNA, the CDR3 is TGTGCCAGCAGCTCAGGACTAGTGACGGATACGCAGTATTTT. Protein: CASSSGLVTDTQYF.